Detailed here is one T cell receptor (beta chain). Sample treatment: randomized to nivolumab then ipilimumab (arm A) or the reverse (arm B). Patients had received no earlier DNA-damaging chemotherapy. Live CD3+CD8+ CD19− CD56− cells were sorted from PBMCs. This specimen belongs to a study of sequential checkpoint blockade in melanoma. Study overall: Both treatment sequences were followed by maintenance nivolumab.

V lost 4 bases and J 4 bases, leaving 5 bases between the germline ends. Germline CDR1 reads SGDLS; CDR2 reads YYNGEE. CDR3 length: 12 amino acids. Data came from immunoSEQ multiplex PCR; TCRdb stores just in-frame clones and leaves some out. The data contain about 4,800 clones, roughly 80% of them singletons. V usage is TRBV9 and J usage is TRBJ2-2; D uncertain. The receptor was isolated from a human donor with melanoma. The sample in question was CD8+ T cells sorted from blood (inferred from file names), obtained from a patient given nivolumab and ipilimumab in sequence. For the CDR3, the DNA is TGTGCCAGCAGCATTAGCACCGGGGAGCTGTTTTTT. This sequence encodes CASSISTGELFF.